The T cell receptor (beta chain) under discussion was sequenced for a study of cytomegalovirus exposure and HLA in healthy donors. The germline V gene has CDR1 SGHRS and CDR2 YFSETQ. V lost 6 bases and J lost 0, with 13 bases in between. The length of the CDR3 is 14 residues. The PCR was carried out with 60 Vbeta primers and 13 Jbeta primers. Profiled with immunoSEQ multiplex PCR; TCRdb holds only in-frame clones, not every one. The sample lists about 160,000 clones, over 65% seen once, with 6% to 7.5% in the top ten. Study observations and caveats: Previously analyzed data showed that most TCR beta V segments were productive at a frequency of about 87% or about 30%.

This clone was observed a few times. Its antigen is currently unknown. This chain uses TRBV5-1 with TRBJ2-7, with a tentative D call TRBD1 (6 bases). The receptor was derived from a man aged 40-49 years in good health and CMV-seropositive. Sequencing input: PBMCs. The CDR3 nucleotides read TGCGCCAGCAAAGGGGGTACGAGCTCCTACGAGCAGTACTTC. It codes for CASKGGTSSYEQYF.